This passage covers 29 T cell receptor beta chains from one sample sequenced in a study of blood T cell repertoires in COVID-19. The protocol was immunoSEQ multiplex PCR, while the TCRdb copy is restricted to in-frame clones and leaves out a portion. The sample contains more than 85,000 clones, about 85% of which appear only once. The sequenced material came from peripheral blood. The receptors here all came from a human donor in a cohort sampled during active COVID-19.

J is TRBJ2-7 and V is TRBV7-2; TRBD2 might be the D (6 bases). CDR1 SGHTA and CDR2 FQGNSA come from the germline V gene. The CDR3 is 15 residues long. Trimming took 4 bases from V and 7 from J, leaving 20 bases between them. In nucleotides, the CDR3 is TGTGCCAGCAGCTGGGGGGTTAGGACGGCGAGGGAGCAGTACTTC. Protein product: CASSWGVRTAREQYF.

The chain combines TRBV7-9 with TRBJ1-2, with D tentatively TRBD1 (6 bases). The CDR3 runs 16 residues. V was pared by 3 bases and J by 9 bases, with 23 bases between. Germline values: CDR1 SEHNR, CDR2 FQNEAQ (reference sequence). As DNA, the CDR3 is TGTGCCAGCAGCTTTAGAGGTGGACAGCCCCCGAAGAGCTACACCTTC. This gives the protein CASSFRGGQPPKSYTF.

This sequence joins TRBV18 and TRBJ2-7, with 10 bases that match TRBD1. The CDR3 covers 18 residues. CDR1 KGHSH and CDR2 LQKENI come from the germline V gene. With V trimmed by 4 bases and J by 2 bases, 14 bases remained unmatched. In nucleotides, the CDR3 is TGTGCCAGCTCACGGGGACAGGGGCGTTCCTCTTTTACCTACGAGCAGTACTTC. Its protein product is CASSRGQGRSSFTYEQYF.

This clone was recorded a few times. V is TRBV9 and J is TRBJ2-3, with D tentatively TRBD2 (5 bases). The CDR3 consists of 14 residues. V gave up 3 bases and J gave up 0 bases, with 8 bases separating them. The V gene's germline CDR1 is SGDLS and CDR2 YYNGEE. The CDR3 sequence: CASSAGISTDTQYF. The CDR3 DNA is TGTGCCAGCAGCGCCGGGATTAGCACAGATACGCAGTATTTT.

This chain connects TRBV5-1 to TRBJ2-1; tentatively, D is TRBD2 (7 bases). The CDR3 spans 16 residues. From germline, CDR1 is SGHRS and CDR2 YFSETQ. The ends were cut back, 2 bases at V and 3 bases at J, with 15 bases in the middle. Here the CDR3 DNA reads TGCGCCAGCAGCTTCGGGGGAGGGACATACTACAATGAGCAGTTCTTC. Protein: CASSFGGGTYYNEQFF.

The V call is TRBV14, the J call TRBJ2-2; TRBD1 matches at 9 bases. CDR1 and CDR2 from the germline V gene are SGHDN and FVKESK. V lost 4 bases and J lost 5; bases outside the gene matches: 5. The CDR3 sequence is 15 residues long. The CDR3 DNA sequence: TGTGCCAGCAGCCCCGAGGACAGGGGTACCGGGGAGCTGTTTTTT. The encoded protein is CASSPEDRGTGELFF.

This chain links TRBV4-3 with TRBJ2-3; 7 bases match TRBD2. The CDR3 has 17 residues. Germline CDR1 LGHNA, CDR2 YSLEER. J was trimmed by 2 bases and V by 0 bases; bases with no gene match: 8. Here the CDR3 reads CASSQDMASGITDTQYF. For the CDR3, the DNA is TGCGCCAGCAGCCAAGATATGGCTAGCGGTATCACAGATACGCAGTATTTT.

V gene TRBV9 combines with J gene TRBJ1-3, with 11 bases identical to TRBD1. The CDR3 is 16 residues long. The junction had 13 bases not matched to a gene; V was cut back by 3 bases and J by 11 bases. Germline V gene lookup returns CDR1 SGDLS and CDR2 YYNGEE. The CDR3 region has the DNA TGTGCCAGCAGCGCGACTACTGGACAGGGGGCAGGGTCCATATATTTT. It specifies CASSATTGQGAGSIYF.

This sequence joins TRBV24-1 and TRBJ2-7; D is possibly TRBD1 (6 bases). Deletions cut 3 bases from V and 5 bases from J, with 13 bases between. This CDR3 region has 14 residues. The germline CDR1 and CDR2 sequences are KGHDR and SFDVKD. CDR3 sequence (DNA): TGTGCCACCAGTGATCATATCAGGGGCAACGAGCAGTACTTC. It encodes CATSDHIRGNEQYF.

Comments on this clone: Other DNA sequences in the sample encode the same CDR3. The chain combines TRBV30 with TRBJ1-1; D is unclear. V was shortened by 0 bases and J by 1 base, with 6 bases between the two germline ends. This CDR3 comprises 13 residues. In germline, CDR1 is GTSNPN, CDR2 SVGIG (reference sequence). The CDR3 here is CAWSVRGNTEAFF. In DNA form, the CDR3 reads TGTGCCTGGAGTGTACGAGGGAACACTGAAGCTTTCTTT.

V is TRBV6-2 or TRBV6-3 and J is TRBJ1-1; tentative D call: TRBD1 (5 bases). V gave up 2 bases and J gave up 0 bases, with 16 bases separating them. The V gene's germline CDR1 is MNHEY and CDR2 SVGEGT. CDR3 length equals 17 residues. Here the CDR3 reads CASSYPVGQRMNTEAFF. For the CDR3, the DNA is TGTGCCAGCAGTTACCCGGTGGGGCAGCGTATGAACACTGAAGCTTTCTTT.

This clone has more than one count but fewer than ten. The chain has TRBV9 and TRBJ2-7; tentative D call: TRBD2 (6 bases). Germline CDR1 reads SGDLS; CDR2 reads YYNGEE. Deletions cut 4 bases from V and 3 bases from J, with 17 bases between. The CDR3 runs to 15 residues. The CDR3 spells CASSTRLVTGYEQYF. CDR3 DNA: TGTGCCAGCAGCACCCGACTAGTTACCGGCTACGAGCAGTACTTC. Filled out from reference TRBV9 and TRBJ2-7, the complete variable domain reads DSGVTQTPKHLITATGQRVTLRCSPRSGDLSVYWYQQSLDQGLQFLIQYYNGEERAKGNILERFSAQQFPDLHSELNLSSLELGDSALYFCASSTRLVTGYEQYFGPGTRLTVT.

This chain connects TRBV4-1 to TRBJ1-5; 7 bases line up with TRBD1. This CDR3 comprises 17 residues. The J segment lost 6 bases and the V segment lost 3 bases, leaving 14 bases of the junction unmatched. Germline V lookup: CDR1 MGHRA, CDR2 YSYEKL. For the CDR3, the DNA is TGCGCCAGCAGCCACGGAGTGGAGACAGGGACTAGTCAGCCCCAGCATTTT. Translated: CASSHGVETGTSQPQHF.

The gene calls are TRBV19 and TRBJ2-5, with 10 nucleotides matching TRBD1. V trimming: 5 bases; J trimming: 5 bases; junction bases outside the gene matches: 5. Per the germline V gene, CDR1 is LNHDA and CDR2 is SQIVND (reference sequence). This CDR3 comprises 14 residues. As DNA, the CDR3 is TGTGCCAGTAGTGCGACAGGGGGCGCGGAGACCCAGTACTTC. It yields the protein CASSATGGAETQYF.

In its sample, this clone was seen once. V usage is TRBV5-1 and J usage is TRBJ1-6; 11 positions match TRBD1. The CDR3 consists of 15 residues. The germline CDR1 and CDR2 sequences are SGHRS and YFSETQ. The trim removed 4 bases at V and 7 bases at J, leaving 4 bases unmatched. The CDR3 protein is CASSRGTGGNSPLHF. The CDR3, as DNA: TGCGCCAGCAGCCGAGGGACAGGGGGAAATTCACCCCTCCACTTT.

CDR3 protein: CAWSAGVGYTF. CDR3 sequence (DNA): TGTGCCTGGTCGGCAGGGGTTGGCTACACCTTC. The chain carries TRBV30 and TRBJ1-2, with TRBD1 as a possible D gene (6 bases). CDR1 is GTSNPN, CDR2 SVGIG, per germline (reference sequence). This CDR3 has 11 residues. The V end lost 5 bases, the J end lost 7 bases, and 11 bases lay between the germline ends.

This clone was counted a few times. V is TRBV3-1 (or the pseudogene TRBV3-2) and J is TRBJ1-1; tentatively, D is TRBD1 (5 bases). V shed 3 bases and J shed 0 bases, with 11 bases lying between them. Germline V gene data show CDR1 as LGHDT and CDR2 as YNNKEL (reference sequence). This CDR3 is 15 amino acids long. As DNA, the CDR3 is TGTGCCAGCAGCCAGGGGGGAGGGATGAACACTGAAGCTTTCTTT. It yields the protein CASSQGGGMNTEAFF.

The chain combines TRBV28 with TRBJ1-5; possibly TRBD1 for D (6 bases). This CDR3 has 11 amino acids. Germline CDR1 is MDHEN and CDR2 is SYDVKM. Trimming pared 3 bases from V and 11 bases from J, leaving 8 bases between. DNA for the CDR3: TGTGCCAGCAGTTTGGGGGCGGCCCAGCATTTT. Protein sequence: CASSLGAAQHF. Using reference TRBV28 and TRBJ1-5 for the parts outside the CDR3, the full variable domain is DVKVTQSSRYLVKRTGEKVFLECVQDMDHENMFWYRQDPGLGLRLIYFSYDVKMKEKGDIPEGYSVSREKKERFSLILESASTNQTSMYLCASSLGAAQHFGDGTRLSIL.

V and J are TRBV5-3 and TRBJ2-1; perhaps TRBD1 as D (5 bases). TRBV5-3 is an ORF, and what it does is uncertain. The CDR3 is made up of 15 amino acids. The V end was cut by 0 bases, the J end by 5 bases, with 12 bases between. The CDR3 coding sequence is TGTGCCAGAAGCTTGGTGGCAGGGAAGGACAATGAGCAGTTCTTC. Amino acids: CARSLVAGKDNEQFF.

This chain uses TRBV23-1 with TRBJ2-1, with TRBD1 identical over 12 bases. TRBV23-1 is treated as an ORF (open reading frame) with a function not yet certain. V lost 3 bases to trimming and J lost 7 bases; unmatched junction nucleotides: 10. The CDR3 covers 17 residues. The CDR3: CASSQGRDRGRSNEQFF. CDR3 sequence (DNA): TGCGCCAGCAGTCAGGGAAGGGACAGGGGGCGTAGTAATGAGCAGTTCTTC.

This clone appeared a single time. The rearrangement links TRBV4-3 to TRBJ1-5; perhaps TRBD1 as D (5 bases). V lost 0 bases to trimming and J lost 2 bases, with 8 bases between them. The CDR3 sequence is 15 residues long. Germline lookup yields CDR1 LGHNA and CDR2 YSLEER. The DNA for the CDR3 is TGCGCCAGCAGCCAAGATGGGGGGGGCAATCAGCCCCAGCATTTT. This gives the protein CASSQDGGGNQPQHF.

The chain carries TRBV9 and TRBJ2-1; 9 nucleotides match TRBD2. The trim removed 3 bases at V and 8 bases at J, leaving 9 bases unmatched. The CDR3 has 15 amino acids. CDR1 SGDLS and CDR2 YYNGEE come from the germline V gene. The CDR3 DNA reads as TGTGCCAGCAGCGGCTTAGCGGGAGAAGTGGATGAGCAGTTCTTC. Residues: CASSGLAGEVDEQFF.

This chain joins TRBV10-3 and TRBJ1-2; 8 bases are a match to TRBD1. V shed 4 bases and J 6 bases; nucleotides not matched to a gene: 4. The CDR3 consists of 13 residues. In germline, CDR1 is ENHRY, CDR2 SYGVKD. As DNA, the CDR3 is TGTGCCATCAGTGGGACAGGGAGGGATGGCTACACCTTC. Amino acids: CAISGTGRDGYTF.

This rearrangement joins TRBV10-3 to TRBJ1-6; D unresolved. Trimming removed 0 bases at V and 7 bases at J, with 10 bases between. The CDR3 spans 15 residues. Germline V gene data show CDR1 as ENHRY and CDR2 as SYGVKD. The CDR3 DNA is TGTGCCATCAGTGAGTCACGGGTTAGGAATTCACCCCTCCACTTT. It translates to CAISESRVRNSPLHF.

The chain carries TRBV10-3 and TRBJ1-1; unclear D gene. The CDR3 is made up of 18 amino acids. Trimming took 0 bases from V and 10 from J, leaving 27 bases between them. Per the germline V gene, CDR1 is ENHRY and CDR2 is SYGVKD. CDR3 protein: CAISESGRPDVGYVGAFF. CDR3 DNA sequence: TGTGCCATCAGTGAGTCGGGCAGACCTGATGTCGGATATGTAGGAGCTTTCTTT.

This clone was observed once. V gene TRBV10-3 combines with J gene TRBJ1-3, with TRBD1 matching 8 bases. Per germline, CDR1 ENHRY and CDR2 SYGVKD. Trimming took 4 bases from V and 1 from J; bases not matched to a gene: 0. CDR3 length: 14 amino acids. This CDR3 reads CAISGTGSGNTIYF. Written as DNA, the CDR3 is TGTGCCATCAGTGGGACAGGGTCTGGAAACACCATATATTTT.

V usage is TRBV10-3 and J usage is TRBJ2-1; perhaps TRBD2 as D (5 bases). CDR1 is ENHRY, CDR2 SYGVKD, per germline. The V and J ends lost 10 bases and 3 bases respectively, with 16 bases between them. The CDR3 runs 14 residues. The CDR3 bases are TGTGCCACCAGGACGGAGGTCGACTACAATGAGCAGTTCTTC. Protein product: CATRTEVDYNEQFF.

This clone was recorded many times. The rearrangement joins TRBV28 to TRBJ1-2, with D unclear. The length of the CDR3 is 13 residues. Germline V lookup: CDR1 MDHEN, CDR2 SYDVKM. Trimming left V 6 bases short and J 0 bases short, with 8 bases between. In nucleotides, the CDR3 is TGTGCCAGCAGCTCCGTAGCTAACTATGGCTACACCTTC. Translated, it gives CASSSVANYGYTF.

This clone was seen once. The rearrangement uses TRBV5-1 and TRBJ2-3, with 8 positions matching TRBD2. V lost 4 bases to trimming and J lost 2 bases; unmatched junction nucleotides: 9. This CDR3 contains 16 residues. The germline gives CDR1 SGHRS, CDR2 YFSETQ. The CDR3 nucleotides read TGCGCCAGCAGCCGACGACTAGCGCCATTCACAGATACGCAGTATTTT. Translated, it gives CASSRRLAPFTDTQYF. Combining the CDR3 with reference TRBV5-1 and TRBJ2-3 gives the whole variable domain KAGVTQTPRYLIKTRGQQVTLSCSPISGHRSVSWYQQTPGQGLQFLFEYFSETQRNKGNFPGRFSGRQFSNSRSEMNVSTLELGDSALYLCASSRRLAPFTDTQYFGPGTRLTVL.